The TCR beta chain described here comes from a study of somatic mutations in cytotoxic T cells in rheumatoid arthritis. Method: immunoSEQ multiplex PCR; TCRdb's copy keeps in-frame clones and lacks some. The sample contains 15,000 to 25,000 clones, roughly 82% of which appear only once. This CDR3 is 14 amino acids long. In germline, CDR1 is LGHNA, CDR2 YSLEER. Trimming took off 4 bases at V and 8 bases at J, with 14 bases between the two ends. Sequencing used CD8+ T cells sorted from blood. The TCR originated in a woman aged 45-65 years in good health. V gene TRBV4-3 combines with J gene TRBJ1-4; maybe TRBD1 (5 bases). The CDR3 region has the DNA TGCGCCAGCAGCCCCGGGGGTAGGTCGGAAAAACTGTTTTTT. It codes for CASSPGGRSEKLFF.